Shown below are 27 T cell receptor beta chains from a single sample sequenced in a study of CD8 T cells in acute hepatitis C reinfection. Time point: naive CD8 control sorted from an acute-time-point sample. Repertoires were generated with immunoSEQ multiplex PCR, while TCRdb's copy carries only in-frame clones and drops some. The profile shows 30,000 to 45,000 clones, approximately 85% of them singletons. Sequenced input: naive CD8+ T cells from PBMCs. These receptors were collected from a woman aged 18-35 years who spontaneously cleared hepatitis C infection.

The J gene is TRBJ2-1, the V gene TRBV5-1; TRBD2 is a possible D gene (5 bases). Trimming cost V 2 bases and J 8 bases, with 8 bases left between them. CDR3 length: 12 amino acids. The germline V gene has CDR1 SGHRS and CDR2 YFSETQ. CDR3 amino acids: CASSFGVDEQFF. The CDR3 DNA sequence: TGCGCCAGCAGCTTCGGGGTGGATGAGCAGTTCTTC.

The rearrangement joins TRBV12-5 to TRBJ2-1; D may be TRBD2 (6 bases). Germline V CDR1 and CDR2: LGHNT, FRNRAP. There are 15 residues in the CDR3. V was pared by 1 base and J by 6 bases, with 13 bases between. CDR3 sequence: CASGLGLVLINEQFF. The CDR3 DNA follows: TGTGCTAGTGGTTTGGGACTAGTTCTCATCAATGAGCAGTTCTTC.

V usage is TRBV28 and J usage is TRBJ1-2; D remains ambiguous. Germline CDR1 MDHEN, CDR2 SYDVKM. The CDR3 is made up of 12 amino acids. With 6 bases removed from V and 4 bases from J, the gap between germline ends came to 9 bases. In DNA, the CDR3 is TGTGCCAGCAGCGGACCCGGCTATGGCTACACCTTC. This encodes CASSGPGYGYTF.

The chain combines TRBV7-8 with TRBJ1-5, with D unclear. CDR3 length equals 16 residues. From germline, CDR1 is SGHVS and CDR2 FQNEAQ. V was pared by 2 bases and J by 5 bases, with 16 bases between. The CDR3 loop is CASSLWSGNRDQPQHF. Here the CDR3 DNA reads TGTGCCAGCAGCTTATGGTCGGGGAATCGTGATCAGCCCCAGCATTTT.

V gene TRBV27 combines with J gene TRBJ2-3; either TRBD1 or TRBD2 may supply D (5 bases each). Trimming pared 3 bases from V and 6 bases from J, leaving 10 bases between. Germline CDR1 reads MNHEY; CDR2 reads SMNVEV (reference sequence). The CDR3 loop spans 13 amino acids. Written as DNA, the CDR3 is TGTGCCAGCAGTTTCCTGGGGGACGATACGCAGTATTTT. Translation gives CASSFLGDDTQYF.

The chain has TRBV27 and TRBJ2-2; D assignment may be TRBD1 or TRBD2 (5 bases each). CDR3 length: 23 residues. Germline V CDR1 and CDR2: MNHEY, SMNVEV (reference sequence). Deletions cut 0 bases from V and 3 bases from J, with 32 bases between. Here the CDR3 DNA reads TGTGCCAGCAGTTTATCACCCGAGCTTTTTCCCCAAAAAAGACCGGGGCACACCGGGGAGCTGTTTTTT. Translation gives CASSLSPELFPQKRPGHTGELFF.

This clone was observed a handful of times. The CDR3 coding sequence is TGTGCCAGCGATGGACAGGGGAAACAGTTCTTC. This encodes CASDGQGKQFF. The chain carries TRBV2 and TRBJ2-1, with TRBD1 matching over 9 bases. CDR1 and CDR2 (germline): SNHLY, FYNNEI. The V segment lost 8 bases and the J segment 13 bases; nucleotides outside the gene matches: 6. This CDR3 region has 11 residues.

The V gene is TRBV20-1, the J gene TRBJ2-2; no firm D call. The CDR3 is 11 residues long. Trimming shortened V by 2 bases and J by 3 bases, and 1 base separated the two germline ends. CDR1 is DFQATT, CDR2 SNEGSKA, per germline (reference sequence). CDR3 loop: CSARYTGELFF. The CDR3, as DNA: TGCAGTGCTAGATACACCGGGGAGCTGTTTTTT.

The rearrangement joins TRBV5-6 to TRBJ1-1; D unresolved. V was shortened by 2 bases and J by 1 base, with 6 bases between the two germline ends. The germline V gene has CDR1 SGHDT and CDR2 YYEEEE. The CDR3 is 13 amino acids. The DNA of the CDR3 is TGTGCCAGCAGCTTTGGTACGAACACTGAAGCTTTCTTT. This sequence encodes CASSFGTNTEAFF.

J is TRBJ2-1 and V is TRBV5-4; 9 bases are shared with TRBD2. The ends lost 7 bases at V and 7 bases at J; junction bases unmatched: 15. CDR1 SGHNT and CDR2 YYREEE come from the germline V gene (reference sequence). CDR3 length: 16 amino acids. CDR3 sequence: CASGMLTSGKENEQFF. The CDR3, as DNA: TGTGCCAGCGGAATGCTGACTAGCGGAAAAGAAAATGAGCAGTTCTTC.

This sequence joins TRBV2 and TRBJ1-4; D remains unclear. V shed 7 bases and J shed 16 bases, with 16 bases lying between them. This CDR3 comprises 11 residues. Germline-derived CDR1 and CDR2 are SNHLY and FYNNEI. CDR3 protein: CASTDGLDRFF. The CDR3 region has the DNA TGTGCCAGCACTGACGGTTTAGATCGGTTTTTT. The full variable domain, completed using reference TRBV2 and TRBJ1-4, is EPEVTQTPSHQVTQMGQEVILRCVPISNHLYFYWYRQILGQKVEFLVSFYNNEISEKSEIFDDQFSVERPDGSNFTLKIRSTKLEDSAMYFCASTDGLDRFFGSGTQLSVL.

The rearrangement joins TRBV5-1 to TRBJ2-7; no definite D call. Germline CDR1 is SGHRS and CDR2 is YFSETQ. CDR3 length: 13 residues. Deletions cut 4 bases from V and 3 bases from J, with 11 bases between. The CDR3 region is CASSLGDLYEQYF. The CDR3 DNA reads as TGCGCCAGCAGCCTAGGAGACCTCTACGAGCAGTACTTC.

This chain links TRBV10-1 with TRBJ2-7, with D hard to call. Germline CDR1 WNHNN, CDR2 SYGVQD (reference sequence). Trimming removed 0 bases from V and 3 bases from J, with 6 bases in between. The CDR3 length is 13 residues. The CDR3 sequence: CASSESGSYEQYF. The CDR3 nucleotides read TGCGCCAGCAGTGAGTCGGGTAGCTACGAGCAGTACTTC.

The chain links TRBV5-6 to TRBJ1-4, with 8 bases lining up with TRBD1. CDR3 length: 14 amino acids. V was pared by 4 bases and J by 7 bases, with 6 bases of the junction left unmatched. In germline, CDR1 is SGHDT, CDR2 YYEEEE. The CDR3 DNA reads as TGTGCCAGCAGCGAAGGGACAGGTTTTGAAAAACTGTTTTTT. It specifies CASSEGTGFEKLFF.

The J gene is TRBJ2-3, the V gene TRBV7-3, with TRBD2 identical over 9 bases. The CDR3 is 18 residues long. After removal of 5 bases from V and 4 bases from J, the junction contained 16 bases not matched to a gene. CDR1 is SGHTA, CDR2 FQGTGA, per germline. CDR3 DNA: TGTGCCAGCAGCCGGCTTACTAGCGGGTTAGAGGTGGCAGATACGCAGTATTTT. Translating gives CASSRLTSGLEVADTQYF.

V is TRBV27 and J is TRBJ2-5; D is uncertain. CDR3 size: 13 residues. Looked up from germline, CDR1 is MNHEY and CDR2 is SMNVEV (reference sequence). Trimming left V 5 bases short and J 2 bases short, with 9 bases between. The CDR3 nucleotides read TGTGCCAGCAGTATCAAGGAGCAAGAGACCCAGTACTTC. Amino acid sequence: CASSIKEQETQYF.

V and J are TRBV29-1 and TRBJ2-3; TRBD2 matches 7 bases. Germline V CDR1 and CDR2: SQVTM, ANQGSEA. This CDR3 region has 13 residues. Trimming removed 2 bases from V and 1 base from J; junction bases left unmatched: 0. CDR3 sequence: CSVETSGTDTQYF. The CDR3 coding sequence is TGCAGCGTTGAAACTAGCGGCACAGATACGCAGTATTTT.

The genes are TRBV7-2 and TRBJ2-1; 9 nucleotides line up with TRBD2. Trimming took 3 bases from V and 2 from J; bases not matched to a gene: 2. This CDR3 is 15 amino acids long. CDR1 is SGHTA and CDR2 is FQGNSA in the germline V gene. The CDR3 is CASSFAGGPYNEQFF. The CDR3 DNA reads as TGTGCCAGCAGCTTTGCGGGAGGGCCCTACAATGAGCAGTTCTTC.

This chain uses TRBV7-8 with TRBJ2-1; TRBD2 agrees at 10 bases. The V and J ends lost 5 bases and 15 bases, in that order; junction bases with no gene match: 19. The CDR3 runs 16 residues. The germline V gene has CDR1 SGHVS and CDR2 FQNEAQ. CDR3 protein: CASSHQVGGSGRGRFF. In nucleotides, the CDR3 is TGTGCCAGCAGCCACCAGGTTGGGGGCAGCGGGAGGGGGAGGTTCTTC.

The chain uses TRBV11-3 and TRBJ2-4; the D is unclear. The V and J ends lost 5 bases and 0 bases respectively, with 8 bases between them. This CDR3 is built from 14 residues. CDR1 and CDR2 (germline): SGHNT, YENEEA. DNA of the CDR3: TGTGCCAGCAGCCTTCCGGGAGCCAAAAACATTCAGTACTTC. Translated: CASSLPGAKNIQYF.

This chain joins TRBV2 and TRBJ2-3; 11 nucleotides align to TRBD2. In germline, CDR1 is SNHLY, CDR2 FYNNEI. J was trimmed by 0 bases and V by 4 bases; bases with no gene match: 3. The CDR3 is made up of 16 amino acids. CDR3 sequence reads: CASSGTSGSSTDTQYF. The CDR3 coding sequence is TGTGCCAGCAGTGGAACTAGCGGGAGTAGCACAGATACGCAGTATTTT.

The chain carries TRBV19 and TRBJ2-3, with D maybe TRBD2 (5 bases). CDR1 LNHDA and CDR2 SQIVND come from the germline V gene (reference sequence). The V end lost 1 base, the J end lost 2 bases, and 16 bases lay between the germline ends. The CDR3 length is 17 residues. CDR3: CASSIGSGLPVTDTQYF. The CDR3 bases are TGTGCCAGTAGTATAGGAAGCGGACTTCCCGTCACAGATACGCAGTATTTT.

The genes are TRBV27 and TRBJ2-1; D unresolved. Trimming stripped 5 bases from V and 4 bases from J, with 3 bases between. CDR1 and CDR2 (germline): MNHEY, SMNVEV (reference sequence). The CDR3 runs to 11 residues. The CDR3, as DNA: TGTGCCAGCAGTGAGTACAATGAGCAGTTCTTC. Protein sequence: CASSEYNEQFF.

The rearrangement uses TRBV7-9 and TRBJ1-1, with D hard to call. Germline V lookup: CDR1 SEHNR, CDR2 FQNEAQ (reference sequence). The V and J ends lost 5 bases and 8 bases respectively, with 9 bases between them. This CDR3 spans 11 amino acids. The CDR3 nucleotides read TGTGCCAGCAGCCCAATTGGGGAAGCTTTCTTT. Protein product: CASSPIGEAFF.

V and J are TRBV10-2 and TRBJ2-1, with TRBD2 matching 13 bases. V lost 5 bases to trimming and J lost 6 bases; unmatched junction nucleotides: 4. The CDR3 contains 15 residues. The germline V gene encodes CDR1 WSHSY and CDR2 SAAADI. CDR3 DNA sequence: TGCGCCAGCAGTCGACTAGCGGGAGGTTTCAATGAGCAGTTCTTC. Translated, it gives CASSRLAGGFNEQFF.

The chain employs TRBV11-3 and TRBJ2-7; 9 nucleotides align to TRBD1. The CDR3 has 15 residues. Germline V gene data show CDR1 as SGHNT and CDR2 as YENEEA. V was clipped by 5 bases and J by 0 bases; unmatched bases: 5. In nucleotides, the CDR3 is TGTGCCAGCAGCACCAGGACAGGGGACTCCTACGAGCAGTACTTC. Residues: CASSTRTGDSYEQYF. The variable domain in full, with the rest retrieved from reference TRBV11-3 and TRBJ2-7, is EAGVVQSPRYKIIEKKQPVAFWCNPISGHNTLYWYLQNLGQGPELLIRYENEEAVDDSQLPKDRFSAERLKGVDSTLKIQPAELGDSAVYLCASSTRTGDSYEQYFGPGTRLTVT.

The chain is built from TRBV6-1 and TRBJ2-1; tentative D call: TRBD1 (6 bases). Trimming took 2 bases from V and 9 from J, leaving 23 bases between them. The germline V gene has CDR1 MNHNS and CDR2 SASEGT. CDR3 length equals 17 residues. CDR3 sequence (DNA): TGTGCCAGCAGTGAATTGGTAACCCTGACAGGTTGGCTTGAGCAGTTCTTC. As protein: CASSELVTLTGWLEQFF.